This T cell receptor beta chain was identified in a study of somatic mutations in cytotoxic T cells in rheumatoid arthritis. Study observations and caveats: No significant CD8+ T-cell clonality difference was found between rheumatoid arthritis patients and age-matched controls.

Produced via immunoSEQ multiplex PCR; TCRdb's table is partial and in-frame only. The table includes 16,000 or so clones, 60% to 85% detected once. Comment on this clone: The antigen is undetermined.

This TCR derives from an adult with rheumatoid arthritis. The sequencing sample was made of CD8+ T cells sorted from blood.

CDR3 bases: TGTGCCAGCAGCTTACGAGTGACCGGGGAGCTGTTTTTT. It encodes CASSLRVTGELFF. V usage is TRBV7-9 and J usage is TRBJ2-2; D gene unclear. This CDR3 contains 13 residues. The V and J ends lost 2 bases and 5 bases respectively, with 6 bases between them. Germline V gene lookup returns CDR1 SEHNR and CDR2 FQNEAQ (reference sequence).